These 5 T cell receptor beta chains share one sample of origin, sequenced in a study of blood T cell repertoires in COVID-19 (dated by TCRdb to 2018 to 2021). Receptors were amplified or captured by the immunoSEQ multiplex PCR assay. In TCRdb, the immuneACCESS table is reduced to in-frame sequences with V and J assigned. These tables do not hold every clone; where another copy was compared, an unresolved V gene accounts for under half, and the others remain unexplained. Across this sample there are fewer than 250,000 clones, with approximately 80% seen only once. Of the sample, approximately 4.8% is held by the ten largest clones. Sequencing was done on a sample of peripheral blood. These receptors were taken from a woman between 65 and 79 years old with acute or convalescent COVID-19.

V and J are TRBV25-1 and TRBJ1-6, with D perhaps matching TRBD1 (5 bases). Trimming removed 4 bases at V and 4 bases at J, with 14 bases between. Germline CDR1 and CDR2: MGHDK and SYGVNS. CDR3 length: 16 residues. CDR3 protein: CASSGGRQGYNSPLHF. As DNA, the CDR3 is TGTGCCAGCAGTGGGGGTCGGCAGGGTTATAATTCACCCCTCCACTTT.

This clone was detected only a few times. The chain couples TRBV7-6 to TRBJ1-2; TRBD1 is a possible D gene (5 bases). V gave up 1 base and J gave up 9 bases, with 15 bases separating them. Germline lookup yields CDR1 SGHVS and CDR2 FNYEAQ. The CDR3 is 14 amino acids. The CDR3 protein is CASSLDPGPDRYTF. CDR3 coding DNA: TGTGCCAGCAGCTTAGATCCAGGGCCCGATCGCTACACCTTC. Complete variable domain (other parts from reference TRBV7-6 and TRBJ1-2): GAGVSQSPRYKVTKRGQDVALRCDPISGHVSLYWYRQALGQGPEFLTYFNYEAQQDKSGLPNDRFSAERPEGSISTLTIQRTEQRDSAMYRCASSLDPGPDRYTFGSGTRLTVV.

This clone was seen only a few times. The rearrangement uses TRBV28 and TRBJ1-5; D call uncertain. V was cut by 7 bases and J by 0 bases, with 13 bases left in between. This CDR3 is built from 15 residues. Germline V gives CDR1 MDHEN, CDR2 SYDVKM. For the CDR3, the DNA is TGTGCCAGCACCCTAGCTGAGGTTAGCAATCAGCCCCAGCATTTT. Protein sequence: CASTLAEVSNQPQHF.

The chain joins TRBV24-1 to TRBJ2-3; 11 bases fit TRBD1. V lost 4 bases, J lost 5 bases, and 4 bases stayed unmatched. Germline CDR1 and CDR2: KGHDR and SFDVKD. The CDR3 covers 15 residues. The DNA for the CDR3 is TGTGCCACCAGTGACCCGGGACAGGGGGGAGATACGCAGTATTTT. Its protein is CATSDPGQGGDTQYF.

The gene calls are TRBV7-8 and TRBJ1-3; D gene ambiguous. The CDR3 covers 13 residues. From germline, CDR1 is SGHVS and CDR2 FQNEAQ. V dropped 5 bases and J dropped 5 bases, with 10 bases sitting between them. CDR3 sequence: CASSRRERNTIYF. CDR3 DNA: TGTGCCAGCAGCCGGCGGGAAAGAAACACCATATATTTT. Combining the CDR3 with reference TRBV7-8 and TRBJ1-3 gives the whole variable domain GAGVSQSPRYKVAKRGQDVALRCDPISGHVSLFWYQQALGQGPEFLTYFQNEAQLDKSGLPSDRFFAERPEGSVSTLKIQRTQQEDSAVYLCASSRRERNTIYFGEGSWLTVV.